This T cell receptor beta chain is from a study of shared clonotypes between healthy human individuals. Turning to the study itself: Ranging from 18 to 49 in age, donors were two women and a few men. Whole-study results and caveats: Rarefaction showed sorted-subset sequencing was incomplete despite large depth.

The authors split each subset's genomic DNA evenly across several immunoSEQ plates. Generated by immunoSEQ multiplex PCR, the TCRdb table keeps only in-frame clones and is missing some. The data contain about 2.2 million clones, 80% to 95% of them seen just once; the ten biggest clones take up over 1.5%. The CDR3 consists of 14 residues. CDR1 is SEHNR, CDR2 FQNEAQ, per germline (reference sequence). Trimming at V came to 5 bases and at J to 5 bases, leaving 7 bases not matched to a gene. Naive CD8 cells comprised CD45RO-negative, CCR7-positively selected cells, excluding terminally differentiated effector memory CD45RA+ cells. Donors were healthy HIV-negative adults without recently reported acute infections or vaccinations. This clone was counted between two and nine times. Its matching antigen is unknown.

The chain uses TRBV7-9 and TRBJ2-7; TRBD1 matches 9 bases. Sample: naive CD8+ T cells from PBMCs. The origin of this receptor is a man between 18 and 35 years old in good health. Some clones in this sample may be carry-over from other donors' samples. In DNA form, the CDR3 reads TGTGCCAGCAGCCCCTCCCGGGACAGGGACGAGCAGTACTTC. Translated: CASSPSRDRDEQYF.